These 27 T cell receptor beta chains were sequenced from one sample in a study of cytomegalovirus exposure and HLA in healthy donors. PCR amplification relied on 60 Vbeta primers (plus 13 Jbeta primers). The method was immunoSEQ multiplex PCR; TCRdb's version includes in-frame clones alone and lacks a portion of them. The sample has about 110,000 clones, 65% to 75% seen once. The sample comprised PBMCs. The receptor source for this set is a man in his forties in good health and CMV-seropositive.

This clone was seen a few times. V is TRBV11-2 and J is TRBJ2-3; D is ambiguous. The ends were cut back, 1 base at V and 0 bases at J, with 5 bases in the middle. This CDR3 is built from 14 residues. The germline gives CDR1 SGHAT, CDR2 FQNNGV. The CDR3 nucleotides are TGTGCCAGCAGCTTAGTTGGCAGCACAGATACGCAGTATTTT. This codes for CASSLVGSTDTQYF.

This clone was seen a handful of times. Other DNA sequences in the sample encode the same CDR3. The rearrangement uses TRBV30 and TRBJ1-5; 9 bases agree with TRBD1. The junction had 6 bases not matched to a gene; V was cut back by 5 bases and J by 4 bases. Germline values: CDR1 GTSNPN, CDR2 SVGIG (reference sequence). This CDR3 has 14 amino acids. The CDR3 spells CAWSPGQGNQPQHF. CDR3 sequence (DNA): TGTGCCTGGTCCCCGGGACAGGGTAATCAGCCCCAGCATTTT.

This clone was picked up a small number of times. This chain links TRBV4-1 with TRBJ1-1; 7 positions agree with TRBD1. CDR3 length: 14 amino acids. The junction had 3 bases not matched to a gene; V was cut back by 4 bases and J by 1 base. Germline values: CDR1 MGHRA, CDR2 YSYEKL. The CDR3 sequence is CASSLTGENTEAFF. In DNA, the CDR3 is TGCGCCAGCAGCCTCACAGGGGAGAACACTGAAGCTTTCTTT.

CDR3 DNA: TGTGCCAGCAGCGGGGGTTGGAGGCTAGCGGGAGCGAACACCGGGGAGCTGTTTTTT. Translation gives CASSGGWRLAGANTGELFF. The V and J genes are TRBV7-9 and TRBJ2-2; 10 bases map to TRBD2. V shed 5 bases and J 0 bases; nucleotides not matched to a gene: 12. Looked up from germline, CDR1 is SEHNR and CDR2 is FQNEAQ (reference sequence). The CDR3 totals 19 residues.

This chain connects TRBV5-1 to TRBJ1-1, with TRBD1 matching 7 bases. CDR1 is SGHRS, CDR2 YFSETQ, per germline. The CDR3 sequence is 13 residues long. With 6 bases clipped from V and 0 bases from J, the junction kept 2 bases outside the gene matches. Here the CDR3 reads CASIGTVNTEAFF. The CDR3 bases are TGCGCCAGCATCGGGACAGTGAACACTGAAGCTTTCTTT.

This clone showed up just a few times. The chain joins TRBV7-3 to TRBJ1-3, with unresolved D. The CDR3 runs 13 residues. The V end lost 5 bases, the J end lost 4 bases, and 9 bases lay between the germline ends. Per the germline V gene, CDR1 is SGHTA and CDR2 is FQGTGA. CDR3 coding DNA: TGTGCCAGCAGCCTCCTAGGCGGAAACACCATATATTTT. The encoded protein is CASSLLGGNTIYF.

The chain recombines TRBV5-5 with TRBJ1-1; TRBD1 matches at 8 bases. The V gene's germline CDR1 is SGHKS and CDR2 YYEKEE (reference sequence). V shed 4 bases, J shed 1 base, and the junction held 3 bases outside the gene matches. The CDR3 loop spans 14 amino acids. CDR3 protein: CASSLGQANTEAFF. CDR3 sequence (DNA): TGTGCCAGCAGCCTGGGACAGGCGAACACTGAAGCTTTCTTT.

This clone was seen a handful of times. The chain is built from TRBV7-3 and TRBJ1-2; no clear D gene. Germline V lookup: CDR1 SGHTA, CDR2 FQGTGA. CDR3 length: 15 residues. Trimming took off 0 bases at V and 6 bases at J, with 14 bases between the two ends. DNA of the CDR3: TGTGCCAGCAGCTTAACGGGGAACGGAGGACATGGCTACACCTTC. Protein: CASSLTGNGGHGYTF. The whole variable domain, remainder taken from reference TRBV7-3 and TRBJ1-2, is GAGVSQTPSNKVTEKGKYVELRCDPISGHTALYWYRQSLGQGPEFLIYFQGTGAADDSGLPNDRFFAVRPEGSVSTLKIQRTERGDSAVYLCASSLTGNGGHGYTFGSGTRLTVV.

V and J are TRBV30 and TRBJ1-5; 7 bases are a match to TRBD1. CDR3 length: 15 amino acids. The V and J ends lost 1 base and 3 bases, in that order; junction bases with no gene match: 6. Germline assignment: CDR1 GTSNPN and CDR2 SVGIG (reference sequence). The CDR3 bases are TGTGCCTGGAGTGGGGGACAGCCAACCAATCAGCCCCAGCATTTT. This encodes CAWSGGQPTNQPQHF. Looking up the rest from reference TRBV30 and TRBJ1-5 gives the full variable domain: SQTIHQWPATLVQPVGSPLSLECTVEGTSNPNLYWYRQAAGRGLQLLFYSVGIGQISSEVPQNLSASRPQDRQFILSSKKLLLSDSGFYLCAWSGGQPTNQPQHFGDGTRLSIL.

The sample holds a few counts of this clone. The chain employs TRBV6-1 and TRBJ2-7; D unresolved. Germline CDR1 and CDR2: MNHNS and SASEGT. The CDR3 consists of 11 residues. The V gene lost 6 bases and the J gene lost 3 bases, with 6 bases spanning the gap. The CDR3 coding sequence is TGTGCCAGCAGGAGGATCTACGAGCAGTACTTC. This sequence encodes CASRRIYEQYF.

The chain links TRBV5-4 to TRBJ2-1; 9 bases map to TRBD2. The CDR3 runs to 15 residues. Losses at the gene ends were 3 bases for V and 4 bases for J; bases not matched to a gene: 5. Germline CDR1 and CDR2: SGHNT and YYREEE (reference sequence). The CDR3 loop reads CASSSRLAEYNEQFF. The CDR3 region has the DNA TGTGCCAGCAGCTCCAGACTAGCGGAGTACAATGAGCAGTTCTTC.

This clone was seen a few times. The CDR3, as DNA: TGTGCCAGCAGTGAAGGGGATATACAGGGGAGAAGCTATGGCTACACCTTC. This encodes CASSEGDIQGRSYGYTF. V is TRBV6-1 and J is TRBJ1-2; 7 positions match TRBD1. Germline V gene lookup returns CDR1 MNHNS and CDR2 SASEGT. The junction had 12 bases not matched to a gene; V was cut back by 1 base and J by 4 bases. The CDR3 is 17 residues long.

This clone was counted a few times. The genes are TRBV6-4 and TRBJ1-2; D possibly corresponds to TRBD1 (5 bases). CDR1 MRHNA and CDR2 SNTAGT come from the germline V gene. This CDR3 comprises 13 residues. V was cut by 6 bases and J by 7 bases, with 15 bases left in between. CDR3 DNA: TGTGCCAGCAGCCGCGACAGTCGGAGTGGCTACACCTTC. It yields the protein CASSRDSRSGYTF.

The chain combines TRBV5-1 with TRBJ2-5; a possible D gene is TRBD2 (6 bases). Germline CDR1 is SGHRS and CDR2 is YFSETQ. This CDR3 comprises 14 residues. V was cut by 4 bases and J by 2 bases, with 12 bases left in between. The CDR3 sequence: CASSPGAEQETQYF. CDR3 in DNA: TGCGCCAGCAGCCCGGGAGCGGAACAAGAGACCCAGTACTTC.

The chain has TRBV5-1 and TRBJ2-1; 8 bases fit TRBD2. CDR3 length: 15 residues. The germline gives CDR1 SGHRS, CDR2 YFSETQ. Trimming cost V 0 bases and J 7 bases; bases outside gene matches: 6. The DNA of the CDR3 is TGCGCCAGCAGCTTGGGTGCAGCGGGAGTAAATGAGCAGTTCTTC. It specifies CASSLGAAGVNEQFF.

The chain has TRBV4-3 and TRBJ1-5; maybe TRBD1 (5 bases). The length of the CDR3 is 15 residues. V was clipped by 0 bases and J by 5 bases, with 11 bases between them. Germline CDR1 is LGHNA and CDR2 is YSLEER. The CDR3 bases are TGCGCCAGCAGCCAAGAGAACAGGAGGGATCAGCCCCAGCATTTT. Encoded protein: CASSQENRRDQPQHF.

The chain couples TRBV5-1 to TRBJ2-3, with 8 bases identical to TRBD2. The junction had 5 bases not matched to a gene; V was cut back by 4 bases and J by 1 base. The CDR3 has 15 amino acids. The V gene's germline CDR1 is SGHRS and CDR2 YFSETQ. The CDR3 here is CASSVTSGRTDTQYF. As DNA, the CDR3 is TGCGCCAGCAGCGTAACTAGCGGACGCACAGATACGCAGTATTTT.

The V call is TRBV6-5, the J call TRBJ1-1; D may be TRBD1 (6 bases). CDR1 MNHEY and CDR2 SVGAGI come from the germline V gene. The CDR3 runs 13 residues. The V end lost 6 bases, the J end lost 4 bases, and 12 bases lay between the germline ends. The CDR3 bases are TGTGCCAGCAGACAGGGATGGGGCACTGAAGCTTTCTTT. Protein: CASRQGWGTEAFF.

V gene TRBV5-8 combines with J gene TRBJ2-3; 8 bases line up with TRBD1. Looked up from germline, CDR1 is SGHTS and CDR2 is YDEGEE. This CDR3 contains 15 residues. V lost 4 bases to trimming and J lost 4 bases; unmatched junction nucleotides: 8. The DNA of the CDR3 is TGTGCCAGCAGCCTCGGACAGGGCATTGCAGATACGCAGTATTTT. Translation: CASSLGQGIADTQYF.

This clone was seen only once. The chain has TRBV5-1 and TRBJ2-3, with D perhaps matching TRBD2 (5 bases). CDR3 length: 16 residues. Germline V gene sequence: CDR1 SGHRS, CDR2 YFSETQ. The V end was cut by 2 bases, the J end by 4 bases, with 17 bases between. The CDR3 nucleotides read TGCGCCAGCAGCTTCGAACGGGAAAGTGGAGCAGATACGCAGTATTTT. It is translated as CASSFERESGADTQYF. The full variable domain, its missing parts supplied by reference TRBV5-1 and TRBJ2-3, is KAGVTQTPRYLIKTRGQQVTLSCSPISGHRSVSWYQQTPGQGLQFLFEYFSETQRNKGNFPGRFSGRQFSNSRSEMNVSTLELGDSALYLCASSFERESGADTQYFGPGTRLTVL.

V is TRBV6-1 and J is TRBJ2-2, with D perhaps TRBD1 (5 bases). The CDR3 length is 16 residues. Germline lookup yields CDR1 MNHNS and CDR2 SASEGT. Trimming shortened V by 4 bases and J by 5 bases, and 17 bases separated the two germline ends. The CDR3 loop reads CASSARLGPRTGELFF. Here the CDR3 DNA reads TGTGCCAGCAGTGCCCGACTGGGGCCGCGGACCGGGGAGCTGTTTTTT.

The chain joins TRBV10-3 to TRBJ2-5, with no clear D. V lost 0 bases and J lost 5, with 4 bases in between. Germline CDR1 is ENHRY and CDR2 is SYGVKD. The CDR3 spans 12 residues. The CDR3: CAISESSETQYF. CDR3 DNA: TGTGCCATCAGTGAGTCCTCGGAGACCCAGTACTTC.

On this clone: Other DNA sequences from this sample encode an identical CDR3 as well. This chain links TRBV19 with TRBJ1-2, with a tentative D call TRBD1 (5 bases). Germline V gene data show CDR1 as LNHDA and CDR2 as SQIVND (reference sequence). Between the trimmed V and J ends, which lost 3 bases and 8 bases, there was a span of 10 bases. The CDR3 has 12 residues. The CDR3 here is CASSIGAVGYTF. In DNA, the CDR3 is TGTGCCAGTAGTATTGGGGCAGTAGGCTACACCTTC.

This chain connects TRBV6-1 to TRBJ1-1, with D uncertain. Trimming stripped 2 bases from V and 0 bases from J, with 4 bases between. The CDR3 covers 13 residues. The germline V gene encodes CDR1 MNHNS and CDR2 SASEGT. Here the CDR3 reads CASSEPVNTEAFF. The DNA of the CDR3 is TGTGCCAGCAGTGAACCTGTGAACACTGAAGCTTTCTTT.

The chain is built from TRBV18 and TRBJ2-2, with D hard to call. Between the trimmed V and J ends, which lost 1 base and 1 base, there was a span of 7 bases. CDR1 is KGHSH, CDR2 LQKENI, per germline. CDR3 length: 15 residues. The CDR3 loop is CASSPLSRNTGELFF. CDR3 coding DNA: TGTGCCAGCTCACCACTTTCCAGGAACACCGGGGAGCTGTTTTTT.

This chain links TRBV15 with TRBJ2-5; a possible D gene is TRBD1 (5 bases). Germline CDR1 reads LNHNV; CDR2 reads YYDKDF (reference sequence). The CDR3 runs 14 residues. The V gene lost 1 base and the J gene lost 5 bases, with 11 bases spanning the gap. The CDR3 spells CATSRVQGTETQYF. The CDR3 DNA sequence: TGTGCCACCAGCAGAGTTCAGGGCACGGAGACCCAGTACTTC.

This clone was recorded a few times. The chain recombines TRBV9 with TRBJ2-1; 10 bases agree with TRBD2. V dropped 3 bases and J dropped 10; count of bases not matched to a gene: 13. This CDR3 has 16 amino acids. Germline CDR1 and CDR2: SGDLS and YYNGEE. The CDR3 DNA follows: TGTGCCAGCAGCGGTAGTACAAGCGGGAGGGCCGACGAGCAGTTCTTC. Amino acid sequence: CASSGSTSGRADEQFF.